This paragraph covers one T cell receptor (beta chain) sequence. These data belong to a study of early T cells in non-severe SARS-CoV-2 infection. Study summary: From unsorted whole blood, bulk RNA was sequenced, and the chains remained unpaired.

The TCR library protocol attached unique molecular identifiers to the individual cDNA molecules. From the 5' RACE reads, TCRdb called clonotypes with MiXCR, one entry per CDR3 protein. The sample lists roughly 81,000 distinct CDR3 sequences, about an eighth seen once, with over 2% in the top ten. Germline values: CDR1 SQVTM, CDR2 ANQGSEA. CDR3 size: 15 residues. V shed 4 bases and J 1 base; nucleotides not matched to a gene: 3. The chain combines TRBV29-1 with TRBJ2-5; 13 nucleotides agree with TRBD2. The sequence derives from an adult who was a healthcare worker with PCR-confirmed SARS-CoV-2 infection or an uninfected control (not recorded which). The sample comprised whole blood. CDR3 protein: CSVGGTSGIQETQYF. CDR3 coding DNA: TGCAGCGTTGGAGGGACTAGCGGGATCCAAGAGACCCAGTACTTC.